The next 13 T cell receptor beta chains were all read from a single sample in a study of somatic mutations in cytotoxic T cells in rheumatoid arthritis. TCRdb's copy holds only in-frame clones and misses some; the assay was immunoSEQ multiplex PCR. The table records thousands of clones, 79% of them present only once. Sequencing used CD8+ T cells sorted from blood. Every receptor here comes from an adult with rheumatoid arthritis.

V usage is TRBV7-2 and J usage is TRBJ2-4, with 7 bases identical to TRBD1. The J segment lost 9 bases and the V segment lost 5 bases, leaving 10 bases of the junction unmatched. Germline V CDR1 and CDR2: SGHTA, FQGNSA. The CDR3 length is 14 residues. The CDR3 spells CASSPGTAKGIQYF. CDR3 coding DNA: TGTGCCAGCAGCCCCGGGACAGCGAAAGGCATTCAGTACTTC. Full variable domain (missing parts from reference TRBV7-2 and TRBJ2-4): GAGVSQSPSNKVTEKGKDVELRCDPISGHTALYWYRQSLGQGLEFLIYFQGNSAPDKSGLPSDRFSAERTGGSVSTLTIQRTQQEDSAVYLCASSPGTAKGIQYFGAGTRLSVL.

In its sample, this clone was seen a few times. The rearrangement uses TRBV6-1 and TRBJ2-7; possibly TRBD1 or TRBD2 for D (5 bases each). With 6 bases removed from V and 0 bases from J, the gap between germline ends came to 12 bases. Germline V lookup: CDR1 MNHNS, CDR2 SASEGT. The CDR3 extends over 14 amino acids. CDR3 DNA: TGTGCCAGCAGCCCCCGAGGGGCCTCCTACGAGCAGTACGTC. It is translated as CASSPRGASYEQYV.

This clone was recorded a few times. V is TRBV28 and J is TRBJ2-2; maybe TRBD2 (6 bases). V lost 6 bases, J lost 1 base, and 12 bases lay in between. This CDR3 has 15 residues. Looked up from germline, CDR1 is MDHEN and CDR2 is SYDVKM. The CDR3 spells CASRGGLLNTGELFF. In DNA, the CDR3 is TGTGCCAGCAGGGGGGGACTGCTGAACACCGGGGAGCTGTTTTTT.

The V call is TRBV12-2, the J call TRBJ1-2. TRBV12-2 is shown as a pseudogene. This CDR3 spans 16 amino acids. CDR3 nucleotide sequence: TGTGCAAGTCGCTCAAAATCGCCATCGATCGAATGGGGCTACACCTTC. Residues: CASRSKSPSIEWGYTF.

The genes are TRBV6-5 and TRBJ2-1; 9 nucleotides match TRBD1. This CDR3 is built from 15 residues. From germline, CDR1 is MNHEY and CDR2 SVGAGI. V lost 4 bases, J lost 4 bases, and 5 bases stayed unmatched. Here the CDR3 DNA reads TGTGCCAGCAGTTCGGGGACAGGGCCGTACAATGAGCAGTTCTTC. As protein: CASSSGTGPYNEQFF.

The chain recombines TRBV7-6 with TRBJ2-7; TRBD2 aligns across 7 bases. V dropped 0 bases and J dropped 3; count of bases not matched to a gene: 2. Germline assignment: CDR1 SGHVS and CDR2 FNYEAQ. CDR3 length: 14 amino acids. The CDR3 coding sequence is TGTGCCAGCAGCTTAGCGGGGGGGGACTACGAGCAGTACGTC. Amino acids: CASSLAGGDYEQYV.

The chain employs TRBV9 and TRBJ2-7; 7 nucleotides match TRBD1. Germline V gives CDR1 SGDLS, CDR2 YYNGEE. The CDR3 covers 17 residues. With V trimmed by 0 bases and J by 5 bases, 14 bases remained unmatched. In DNA form, the CDR3 reads TGTGCCAGCAGCGTAGAGGGGTTTACGGACAGGCTCAACGAGCAGTACTTC. This encodes CASSVEGFTDRLNEQYF.

A few counts support this clone. The rearrangement links TRBV7-8 to TRBJ2-2; D not certain. The V end lost 3 bases, the J end lost 2 bases, and 10 bases lay between the germline ends. The length of the CDR3 is 15 residues. Germline lookup yields CDR1 SGHVS and CDR2 FQNEAQ. The CDR3 loop reads CASSFGPLNTGELFF. The CDR3 nucleotides are TGTGCCAGCAGCTTCGGCCCTCTAAACACCGGGGAGCTGTTTTTT.

The chain is built from TRBV4-2 and TRBJ2-1; 7 bases fit TRBD1. The trim removed 0 bases at V and 10 bases at J, leaving 3 bases unmatched. The germline V gene has CDR1 LGHNA and CDR2 YNFKEQ. There are 13 residues in the CDR3. CDR3 DNA: TGTGCCAGCAGCCAAGAAACGGGACAGGAGCAGTTCTTC. Translated: CASSQETGQEQFF.

The genes are TRBV19 and TRBJ2-1; D is uncertain. V lost 6 bases, J lost 0 bases, and 9 bases lay in between. This CDR3 has 14 amino acids. CDR1 and CDR2 (germline): LNHDA, SQIVND (reference sequence). CDR3 residues: CASRPPSSYNEQFF. As DNA, the CDR3 is TGTGCCAGTAGGCCCCCAAGCTCCTACAATGAGCAGTTCTTC.

This chain joins TRBV28 and TRBJ1-1, with D possibly matching TRBD1 (5 bases). Trimming pared 4 bases from V and 4 bases from J, leaving 10 bases between. This CDR3 region has 13 residues. Germline CDR1 reads MDHEN; CDR2 reads SYDVKM. Here the CDR3 DNA reads TGTGCCAGCAGTTGGGCTAGGGGCACTGAAGCTTTCTTT. It codes for CASSWARGTEAFF.

J is TRBJ2-5 and V is TRBV13; no clear D. V dropped 1 base and J dropped 6 bases, with 12 bases sitting between them. This CDR3 comprises 14 residues. Germline V CDR1 and CDR2: PRHDT, FYEKMQ (reference sequence). CDR3 region: CASSLVTDPKTQYF. The CDR3 DNA follows: TGTGCCAGCAGCTTAGTAACGGACCCCAAGACCCAGTACTTC.

The CDR3 DNA reads as TGTGCCAGCAGTTCCGGGACAACAACCACTGAAGCTTTCTTT. Protein: CASSSGTTTTEAFF. V usage is TRBV27 and J usage is TRBJ1-1, with D maybe TRBD1 (6 bases). Germline V gives CDR1 MNHEY, CDR2 SMNVEV (reference sequence). V lost 4 bases and J 4 bases, leaving 13 bases between the germline ends. The CDR3 covers 14 residues.